The next 4 T cell receptor beta chains were all read from a single sample in a study of T cell repertoires in cytomegalovirus infection. Via MiXCR, TCRdb re-called the reads, giving one row per CDR3 protein. This sample has roughly 250,000 distinct CDR3 sequences, with approximately 22% found just once. The material sequenced was CD8+ T cells from PBMCs. These receptors were taken from a human donor in good health (CMV status not recorded). Some clones in this sample may be carry-over from other donors' samples.

The chain has TRBV19 and TRBJ2-7, with D tentatively TRBD2 (5 bases). This CDR3 spans 15 amino acids. The V gene's germline CDR1 is LNHDA and CDR2 SQIVND (reference sequence). With 2 bases removed from V and 5 bases from J, the gap between germline ends came to 16 bases. As DNA, the CDR3 is TGTGCCAGTAGTATATCGGACCACGGGGTCCACGAGCAGTACTTC. It specifies CASSISDHGVHEQYF. The variable domain in full, with the rest retrieved from reference TRBV19 and TRBJ2-7, is DGGITQSPKYLFRKEGQNVTLSCEQNLNHDAMYWYRQDPGQGLRLIYYSQIVNDFQKGDIAEGYSVSREKKESFPLTVTSAQKNPTAFYLCASSISDHGVHEQYFGPGTRLTVT.

The V and J genes are TRBV2 and TRBJ2-1; D gene ambiguous. CDR1 SNHLY and CDR2 FYNNEI come from the germline V gene. The CDR3 length is 12 residues. V lost 7 bases and J lost 9, with 13 bases in between. CDR3 sequence: CASTQPRSEQFF. The CDR3 region has the DNA TGTGCCAGCACTCAGCCCCGGAGTGAGCAGTTCTTC.

This clonotype was detected a few times. J is TRBJ2-7 and V is TRBV10-3; 9 bases match TRBD1. CDR3 length: 12 amino acids. Germline CDR1 ENHRY, CDR2 SYGVKD. The ends lost 11 bases at V and 1 base at J; junction bases unmatched: 3. The CDR3 nucleotides are TGTGCCGTGACAGGGGGTTCCTACGAGCAGTACTTC. Amino acid sequence: CAVTGGSYEQYF.

This chain uses TRBV7-9 with TRBJ2-2, with a tentative D call TRBD1 (5 bases). V was trimmed by 2 bases and J by 1 base, leaving 11 bases between them. Germline V gene sequence: CDR1 SEHNR, CDR2 FQNEAQ (reference sequence). The CDR3 has 16 amino acids. The CDR3 region is CASSLLGQKNTGELFF. CDR3 nucleotides: TGTGCCAGCAGCTTATTGGGGCAGAAGAACACCGGGGAGCTGTTTTTT.